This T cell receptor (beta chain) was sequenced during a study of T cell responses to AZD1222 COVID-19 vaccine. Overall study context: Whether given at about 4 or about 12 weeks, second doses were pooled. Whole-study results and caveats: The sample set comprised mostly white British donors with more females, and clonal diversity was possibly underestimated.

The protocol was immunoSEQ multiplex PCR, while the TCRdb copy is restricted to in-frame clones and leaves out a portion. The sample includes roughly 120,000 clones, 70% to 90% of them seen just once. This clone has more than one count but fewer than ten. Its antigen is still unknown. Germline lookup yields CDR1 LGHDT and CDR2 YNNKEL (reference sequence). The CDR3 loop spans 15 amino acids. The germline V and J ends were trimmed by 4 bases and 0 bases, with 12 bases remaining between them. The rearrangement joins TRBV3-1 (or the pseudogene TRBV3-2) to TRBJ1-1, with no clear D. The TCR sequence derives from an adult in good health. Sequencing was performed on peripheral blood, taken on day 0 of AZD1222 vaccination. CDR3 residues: CASSRTDLMNTEAFF. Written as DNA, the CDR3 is TGTGCCAGCAGCCGGACGGACCTAATGAACACTGAAGCTTTCTTT.